This T cell receptor beta chain was recovered during a study of CD8 T cells in Susac syndrome. TEMRA cells were FACS-enriched, and CD8+ and CD4+ T cells were isolated negatively. Random hexamers primed reverse transcription of about 0.45 to 1 ug RNA. With immunoSEQ multiplex PCR, TCR beta CDR3 was amplified across 54 Vbeta and 13 Jbeta. MiXCR, run by TCRdb on the immunoSEQ multiplex PCR reads, gives a single entry per CDR3 protein. The data contain about 180,000 distinct CDR3 sequences, around 95% of them seen just once; the ten biggest clones take up approximately 0.1%. Germline trimming cut 5 bases from V and 7 bases from J; bases unmatched to any gene: 9. Per the germline V gene, CDR1 is DFQATT and CDR2 is SNEGSKA (reference sequence). The CDR3 is 13 amino acids.

The TCR sequence derives from a human donor with multiple sclerosis. Sequencing was done on a sample of CD4+ T cells from PBMCs. This sequence joins TRBV20-1 and TRBJ2-7; TRBD1 aligns across 9 bases. CDR3 residues: CSAGGTGSGEQYF. The CDR3 bases are TGCAGTGCTGGAGGGACAGGGTCAGGGGAGCAGTACTTC.